This T cell receptor beta chain was recovered during a study of T cell repertoires in cytomegalovirus infection. At the level of the study: CMV infection plus the matching HLA type was flagged by public TCR beta signatures.

Study-wide points: HLA-C-restricted CMV clonotypes gave the most frequent clonotype in two of eight donors.

TCRdb recomputed calls from the reads with MiXCR, one row per CDR3 protein. This sample has fewer than 900,000 distinct CDR3 sequences; roughly 29% occur once, and the top ten carry about an eighth. This clonotype was picked up a small number of times. The antigen is undetermined. CDR1 is SEHNR and CDR2 is FQNEAQ in the germline V gene (reference sequence). The CDR3 consists of 14 residues. With 4 bases removed from V and 2 bases from J, the gap between germline ends came to 11 bases. This specimen was cultured CD8+ T cells from PBMCs, taken from culture after CMV antigen stimulation. The receptor comes from a human donor in good health (CMV status not recorded). Some clones in this sample may be carry-over from other donors' samples. This sequence joins TRBV7-9 and TRBJ2-5; D ambiguous. This chain's CDR3 is CASSSSQVQETQYF. DNA of the CDR3: TGTGCCAGCAGCTCCAGCCAGGTGCAAGAGACCCAGTACTTC.